Listed here are 32 T cell receptor beta chains from one sample, sequenced in a study of T-cell reconstitution after alpha-beta-depleted transplantation in children. Unique molecular identifiers were used in preparing the TCRbeta library. TCRdb reprocessed the PCR reads via MiXCR and lists one record per CDR3 protein. The table has approximately 590,000 distinct CDR3 sequences, about 10% seen once. Sequences were derived from PBMCs from the stem cell graft donor, sampled from the stem cell graft. The receptors were sampled from a human donor who donated a stem cell graft to a child with acute myeloid leukemia.

This clonotype has more than one count but fewer than ten. This chain uses TRBV4-3 with TRBJ2-5; 7 bases line up with TRBD1. Germline lookup yields CDR1 LGHNA and CDR2 YSLEER. J gave up 4 bases and V 0 bases, and 5 bases lay outside the gene matches. The CDR3 has 15 amino acids. The DNA for the CDR3 is TGCGCCAGCAGCCAAGATATGACAGGGTTAGAGACCCAGTACTTC. Its translation: CASSQDMTGLETQYF.

This clonotype was picked up many times. The chain combines TRBV20-1 with TRBJ2-1; D not certain. Germline V gives CDR1 DFQATT, CDR2 SNEGSKA (reference sequence). CDR3 length: 13 residues. Between the trimmed V and J ends, which lost 4 bases and 1 base, there was a span of 8 bases. The CDR3 loop is CSANPRSYNEQFF. CDR3 DNA sequence: TGCAGTGCTAATCCTAGGTCCTACAATGAGCAGTTCTTC.

There are many counts of this clonotype. The chain employs TRBV20-1 and TRBJ2-7; 7 bases are a match to TRBD2. Trimming cost V 0 bases and J 6 bases; bases outside gene matches: 5. The CDR3 runs 13 residues. From germline, CDR1 is DFQATT and CDR2 SNEGSKA (reference sequence). CDR3 in DNA: TGCAGTGCTAGAGAGGGGGGGACTCCCGAGCAGTACTTC. Translation: CSAREGGTPEQYF.

This clonotype was recorded many times. The chain employs TRBV11-1 and TRBJ2-7; D unresolved. The CDR3 runs 14 residues. Germline CDR1 reads SGHAT; CDR2 reads FQDESV (reference sequence). V was trimmed by 2 bases and J by 6 bases, leaving 14 bases between them. CDR3 sequence: CASSLKESSSEQYF. The CDR3 DNA reads TGTGCCAGCAGCTTAAAGGAAAGTTCAAGCGAGCAGTACTTC. Filled out from reference TRBV11-1 and TRBJ2-7, the complete variable domain reads EAEVAQSPRYKITEKSQAVAFWCDPISGHATLYWYRQILGQGPELLVQFQDESVVDDSQLPKDRFSAERLKGVDSTLKIQPAELGDSAMYLCASSLKESSSEQYFGPGTRLTVT.

This clonotype was picked up many times. The genes are TRBV3-1 and TRBJ2-3; 7 bases map to TRBD1. The CDR3 loop spans 13 amino acids. With V trimmed by 4 bases and J by 6 bases, 4 bases remained unmatched. CDR1 and CDR2 (germline): LGHDT, YNNKEL (reference sequence). CDR3 nucleotide sequence: TGTGCCAGCAGCCCCGGGACAGTCGATACGCAGTATTTT. It encodes CASSPGTVDTQYF.

The rearrangement uses TRBV2 and TRBJ2-2; TRBD1 matches 8 bases. Trimming removed 8 bases from V and 7 bases from J; junction bases left unmatched: 9. The CDR3 covers 14 residues. From germline, CDR1 is SNHLY and CDR2 FYNNEI. The CDR3 DNA reads as TGTGCCAGCCGACAGGGGATTGGTGGCGGGGAGCTGTTTTTT. Residues: CASRQGIGGGELFF.

This clonotype showed up just a few times. The rearrangement links TRBV10-3 to TRBJ2-1; the D gene could be TRBD1 or TRBD2 (5 bases each). V lost 2 bases and J lost 6, with 17 bases in between. CDR3 length: 16 amino acids. Germline V gene sequence: CDR1 ENHRY, CDR2 SYGVKD. The CDR3 sequence is CAISEPIWDATNEQFF. For the CDR3, the DNA is TGTGCCATCAGTGAGCCAATCTGGGACGCGACCAATGAGCAGTTCTTC.

There are a few counts of this clonotype. The V gene is TRBV11-2, the J gene TRBJ1-1; tentatively, D is TRBD1 (5 bases). V gave up 5 bases and J gave up 4 bases, with 14 bases separating them. Germline-derived CDR1 and CDR2 are SGHAT and FQNNGV. The CDR3 has 14 amino acids. The CDR3, as DNA: TGTGCCAGCAGCGAGAACTTTGGGGGCACTGAAGCTTTCTTT. It codes for CASSENFGGTEAFF.

This clonotype has ten or more counts. The chain uses TRBV7-2 and TRBJ2-2, with TRBD2 matching over 12 bases. Germline values: CDR1 SGHTA, CDR2 FQGNSA. J gave up 4 bases and V 10 bases, and 10 bases lay outside the gene matches. There are 16 residues in the CDR3. As DNA, the CDR3 is TGTGCCACCCCCCCTGGGACTAGCGGGTTCACCGGGGAGCTGTTTTTT. It encodes CATPPGTSGFTGELFF.

This clonotype occurred many times. V is TRBV21-1 and J is TRBJ1-1. TRBV21-1 is reported as a pseudogene. The CDR3 is 15 residues long. The CDR3 loop is CASSSPRRVNTEAFF. For the CDR3, the DNA is TGTGCCAGCAGTTCCCCGCGTAGGGTGAACACTGAAGCTTTCTTT.

This clonotype occurred a few times. The J gene is TRBJ2-1, the V gene TRBV7-3; 8 bases are a match to TRBD1. CDR1 is SGHTA, CDR2 FQGTGA, per germline. The CDR3 consists of 15 residues. V shed 5 bases and J 10 bases; nucleotides not matched to a gene: 13. This CDR3 reads CASSPTGDSGGEQFF. Here the CDR3 DNA reads TGTGCCAGCAGCCCGACAGGGGATTCTGGGGGCGAGCAGTTCTTC.

This clonotype was counted many times. The CDR3 here is CSARDNLLEQYF. The CDR3 bases are TGCAGTGCTAGAGATAACTTGTTAGAGCAGTACTTC. The chain employs TRBV20-1 and TRBJ2-7; no definite D call. Germline V gene sequence: CDR1 DFQATT, CDR2 SNEGSKA (reference sequence). This CDR3 contains 12 residues. Between the trimmed V and J ends, which lost 0 bases and 7 bases, there was a span of 10 bases.

At least ten counts were recorded for this clonotype. The chain is built from TRBV5-1 and TRBJ1-1; D unresolved. In germline, CDR1 is SGHRS, CDR2 YFSETQ. This CDR3 region has 14 residues. The V end was cut by 0 bases, the J end by 1 base, with 7 bases between. CDR3 in DNA: TGCGCCAGCAGCTTGGCCGGGCCGAACACTGAAGCTTTCTTT. It yields the protein CASSLAGPNTEAFF.

In this sample, this clonotype turned up a few times. The rearrangement joins TRBV30 to TRBJ1-5, with D possibly TRBD1 on 6 matching bases. V shed 4 bases and J shed 2 bases, with 15 bases lying between them. The CDR3 sequence is 15 residues long. CDR1 GTSNPN and CDR2 SVGIG come from the germline V gene (reference sequence). The CDR3 reads CAWTYGAGGNQPQHF. For the CDR3, the DNA is TGTGCCTGGACCTACGGGGCAGGGGGCAATCAGCCCCAGCATTTT.

As concerns this clonotype: At one of its ends the junction is not consistent with the germline gene, which may arise from a read error. J is TRBJ1-5 and V is TRBV20-1; D is unresolved. Germline loops: CDR1 DFQATT, CDR2 SNEGSKA (reference sequence). The CDR3 covers 17 residues. CDR3 in DNA: TGCTGTGCTAGACTAGAAATTGCCTTCCGGGGCAATCAGCCCCAGCATTTT. This encodes CCARLEIAFRGNQPQHF.

J is TRBJ2-1 and V is TRBV20-1; maybe TRBD2 (5 bases). CDR1 is DFQATT and CDR2 is SNEGSKA in the germline V gene (reference sequence). Trimming removed 6 bases from V and 4 bases from J, with 16 bases in between. This CDR3 is built from 14 residues. The CDR3 nucleotides are TGCAGTGCCCCAGACGACTACGATTACAATGAGCAGTTCTTC. Amino acid sequence: CSAPDDYDYNEQFF.

A few counts support this clonotype. The chain is built from TRBV7-6 and TRBJ2-3; no clear D. Trimming took off 1 base at V and 4 bases at J, with 9 bases between the two ends. The CDR3 is 14 amino acids. Germline V gene data show CDR1 as SGHVS and CDR2 as FNYEAQ. As DNA, the CDR3 is TGTGCCAGCAGCTTAGTACTCGCCTCAGATACGCAGTATTTT. Its protein is CASSLVLASDTQYF.

The chain has TRBV5-1 and TRBJ2-7; tentatively, D is TRBD2 (6 bases). CDR1 is SGHRS and CDR2 is YFSETQ in the germline V gene. Trimming removed 1 base from V and 0 bases from J, with 8 bases in between. The CDR3 consists of 14 residues. CDR3 sequence reads: CASSLPTSSYEQYF. DNA for the CDR3: TGCGCCAGCAGCTTGCCGACTAGCTCCTACGAGCAGTACTTC. Supplemented by reference TRBV5-1 and TRBJ2-7, the full variable domain reads KAGVTQTPRYLIKTRGQQVTLSCSPISGHRSVSWYQQTPGQGLQFLFEYFSETQRNKGNFPGRFSGRQFSNSRSEMNVSTLELGDSALYLCASSLPTSSYEQYFGPGTRLTVT.

This clonotype was counted a few times. This chain connects TRBV5-1 to TRBJ2-7, with 9 nucleotides matching TRBD1. The germline V gene encodes CDR1 SGHRS and CDR2 YFSETQ. The CDR3 has 13 amino acids. V dropped 4 bases and J dropped 6; count of bases not matched to a gene: 5. This CDR3 reads CASSEGTGSEQYF. The CDR3 DNA reads TGCGCCAGCAGCGAGGGGACAGGGAGCGAGCAGTACTTC.

This clonotype was observed a handful of times. This CDR3 is CASSQDWGLAGVNEQFF. DNA of the CDR3: TGTGCCAGCAGCCAAGATTGGGGACTAGCGGGAGTAAATGAGCAGTTCTTC. This chain links TRBV3-1 with TRBJ2-1; TRBD2 matches 14 bases. The V gene's germline CDR1 is LGHDT and CDR2 YNNKEL (reference sequence). V was clipped by 0 bases and J by 7 bases; unmatched bases: 5. This CDR3 spans 17 amino acids.

The V call is TRBV7-2, the J call TRBJ2-2; 8 nucleotides agree with TRBD2. Germline V CDR1 and CDR2: SGHTA, FQGNSA. The CDR3 length is 16 residues. The V and J ends lost 5 bases and 4 bases, in that order; junction bases with no gene match: 9. For the CDR3, the DNA is TGTGCCAGCAGCCAGGGGACTAGTTCATTCACCGGGGAGCTGTTTTTT. This codes for CASSQGTSSFTGELFF.

The rearrangement links TRBV28 to TRBJ1-2; D is ambiguous. Per the germline V gene, CDR1 is MDHEN and CDR2 is SYDVKM. Trimming cost V 2 bases and J 4 bases, with 5 bases left between them. The CDR3 runs 12 residues. The CDR3: CASSLQAYGYTF. For the CDR3, the DNA is TGTGCCAGCAGTTTACAGGCCTATGGCTACACCTTC.

There are a few counts of this clonotype. The genes are TRBV24-1 and TRBJ2-1; D possibly corresponds to TRBD2 (6 bases). The CDR3 runs 13 residues. Germline CDR1 is KGHDR and CDR2 is SFDVKD. With 9 bases removed from V and 1 base from J, the gap between germline ends came to 9 bases. CDR3 DNA sequence: TGTGCCACCGGGACTTCTTCCTACAATGAGCAGTTCTTC. Protein sequence: CATGTSSYNEQFF.

This clonotype was observed a few times. CDR3 sequence: CASSQEFIGTWGTEAFF. CDR3 sequence (DNA): TGTGCCAGCAGCCAAGAGTTCATAGGGACTTGGGGCACTGAAGCTTTCTTT. The chain links TRBV4-2 to TRBJ1-1, with D maybe TRBD1 (5 bases). The V gene lost 0 bases and the J gene lost 4 bases, with 18 bases spanning the gap. This CDR3 has 17 amino acids. Germline lookup yields CDR1 LGHNA and CDR2 YNFKEQ.

The J gene is TRBJ2-1, the V gene TRBV20-1; 8 nucleotides line up with TRBD2. The CDR3 covers 15 residues. V dropped 5 bases and J dropped 4; count of bases not matched to a gene: 10. The V gene's germline CDR1 is DFQATT and CDR2 SNEGSKA (reference sequence). CDR3 in amino acids: CSAHRGSGTYNEQFF. CDR3 coding DNA: TGCAGTGCTCACCGGGGTAGCGGGACTTACAATGAGCAGTTCTTC.

This clonotype has ten or more counts. The V gene is TRBV7-2, the J gene TRBJ2-7; D is uncertain. Between the trimmed V and J ends, which lost 5 bases and 2 bases, there was a span of 13 bases. Germline V lookup: CDR1 SGHTA, CDR2 FQGNSA. The CDR3 totals 14 residues. Here the CDR3 reads CASSPHRAPYEQYF. The DNA for the CDR3 is TGTGCCAGCAGCCCCCATAGGGCTCCCTACGAGCAGTACTTC.

V gene TRBV4-2 combines with J gene TRBJ1-2; D might be TRBD1 (5 bases). The V and J ends lost 8 bases and 4 bases respectively, with 14 bases between them. This CDR3 has 13 residues. The germline gives CDR1 LGHNA, CDR2 YNFKEQ. CDR3 in amino acids: CASGPGDGYGYTF. The CDR3 bases are TGTGCCAGCGGCCCCGGGGACGGCTATGGCTACACCTTC.

With regard to this clonotype: This sequence may be a read error, since a much larger clone differs from it by one base. This chain uses TRBV20-1 with TRBJ2-7; D is perhaps TRBD2 (5 bases). Per the germline V gene, CDR1 is DFQATT and CDR2 is SNEGSKA (reference sequence). The CDR3 sequence is 13 residues long. The CDR3 region has the DNA TGCAGTTCTAGGCTCCGAGGGTCCTACGAGCAGTACTTC. This gives the protein CSSRLRGSYEQYF.

The chain employs TRBV18 and TRBJ2-3, with no clear D. Looked up from germline, CDR1 is KGHSH and CDR2 is LQKENI. Trimming removed 3 bases from V and 4 bases from J, with 8 bases in between. The CDR3 loop spans 13 amino acids. The CDR3 DNA is TGTGCCAGCTCACCCACCCGCCCAGATACGCAGTATTTT. Protein product: CASSPTRPDTQYF. Based on the CDR3 plus reference TRBV18 and TRBJ2-3, the full variable domain is NAGVMQNPRHLVRRRGQEARLRCSPMKGHSHVYWYRQLPEEGLKFMVYLQKENIIDESGMPKERFSAEFPKEGPSILRIQQVVRGDSAAYFCASSPTRPDTQYFGPGTRLTVL.

This clonotype was counted between two and nine times. The CDR3 here is CASRRGGSGTEAFF. DNA for the CDR3: TGTGCCAGCAGGAGGGGGGGGTCGGGCACTGAAGCTTTCTTT. The V gene is TRBV28, the J gene TRBJ1-1; D may be TRBD1 (6 bases). V lost 6 bases, J lost 4 bases, and 15 bases lay in between. The germline CDR1 and CDR2 sequences are MDHEN and SYDVKM. The CDR3 is 14 residues long.

At least ten counts were recorded for this clonotype. This chain joins TRBV12-3 or TRBV12-4 and TRBJ2-1, with 8 bases aligning to TRBD2. This CDR3 contains 16 residues. V dropped 1 base and J dropped 7; count of bases not matched to a gene: 9. The CDR3 DNA follows: TGTGCCAGCAGTTTAGTGAGTAGCGGGACTAGTAATGAGCAGTTCTTC. Its protein is CASSLVSSGTSNEQFF.

This chain joins TRBV7-3 and TRBJ2-1; D is uncertain. Germline lookup yields CDR1 SGHTA and CDR2 FQGTGA. Trimming stripped 5 bases from V and 2 bases from J, with 16 bases between. This CDR3 region has 16 residues. The CDR3 region has the DNA TGTGCCAGCAGCCCCCGTGCCGCCGGAACCTACAATGAGCAGTTCTTC. This gives the protein CASSPRAAGTYNEQFF.